This TCR beta chain was obtained from a study of T cells after yellow fever vaccination. Looking at the study overall: Preparation of fractions with low cell numbers was performed using SMART-Seq v4 Ultra Low Input. General observations from the study: Sorted repertoires could include abundant contaminating clonotypes from bulk cells. After the booster, 95% to 98% of CD4 and more than 75% of CD8 primary-response clones were re-detected.

This clonotype was seen ten or more times. The target antigen is unknown. TCRdb reprocessed the 5' RACE reads with MiXCR, giving one entry per CDR3 protein. The sample records about 310,000 distinct CDR3 sequences, 3.6% being singletons. This material consisted of PBMCs, taken on the day of the yellow fever booster vaccination. This TCR was recovered from a man younger than 35 who received the YFV17D yellow fever vaccine.

The CDR3 here is CASSSRTSGGSETQYF. CDR3 coding DNA: TGTGCCAGCAGTTCCCGGACTAGCGGGGGGTCAGAGACCCAGTACTTC. This chain joins TRBV12-3 or TRBV12-4 and TRBJ2-5; 14 bases map to TRBD2. V dropped 4 bases and J dropped 4; count of bases not matched to a gene: 5. CDR3 length: 16 amino acids.